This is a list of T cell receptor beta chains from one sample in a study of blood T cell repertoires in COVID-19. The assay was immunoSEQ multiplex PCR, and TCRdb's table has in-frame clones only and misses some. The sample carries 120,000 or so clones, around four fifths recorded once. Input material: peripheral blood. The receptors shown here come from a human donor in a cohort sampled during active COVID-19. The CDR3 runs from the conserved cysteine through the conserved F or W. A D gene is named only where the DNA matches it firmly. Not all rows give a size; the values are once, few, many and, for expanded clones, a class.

CDR3nt: TGTGCCAGCAGCTTACTGACTACGACAGATACGCAGTATTTT
CDR3aa: CASSLLTTTDTQYF
j_gene: TRBJ2-3
abundance: once
len: 14
v_gene: TRBV7-9
d_gene: NA

CDR3nt: TGTGCCAGCAGCTCTTTAGCGGGCACAGATACGCAGTATTTT
CDR3aa: CASSSLAGTDTQYF
j_gene: TRBJ2-3
abundance: NA
len: 14
v_gene: TRBV7-3
d_gene: NA

CDR3nt: TGTGCCAGCAGCTTTGGACAGGGGAGCCTCGCCGGGGAGCTGTTTTTT
CDR3aa: CASSFGQGSLAGELFF
j_gene: TRBJ2-2
abundance: NA
len: 16
v_gene: TRBV7-2
d_gene: TRBD1

CDR3nt: TGTGCCAGCAGTTTTTTAAGGGGAGGTGACTATGGCTACACCTTC
CDR3aa: CASSFLRGGDYGYTF
j_gene: TRBJ1-2
abundance: NA
len: 15
v_gene: TRBV28
d_gene: NA

CDR3nt: TGCGCCAGCAGCTTGAACGGACAGGGGGTAACCGGCTATGGCTACACCTTC
CDR3aa: CASSLNGQGVTGYGYTF
j_gene: TRBJ1-2
abundance: NA
len: 17
v_gene: TRBV5-1
d_gene: TRBD1

CDR3nt: TGTGCCAGCAGCCAAGTGACCCCCCGCGGGACCAGCGGGGAGACCCAGTACTTC
CDR3aa: CASSQVTPRGTSGETQYF
j_gene: TRBJ2-5
abundance: NA
len: 18
v_gene: TRBV3-1/TRBV3-2
d_gene: NA

CDR3nt: TGTGCCAGCAGCCGCGGACCCAGGGGGACCCAGTACTTC
CDR3aa: CASSRGPRGTQYF
j_gene: TRBJ2-5
abundance: NA
len: 13
v_gene: TRBV28
d_gene: NA

CDR3nt: TGTGCCAGCAGCCCACCGAGAGTAGCGGGGGGGCACGGGATATACAATGAGCAGTTCTTC
CDR3aa: CASSPPRVAGGHGIYNEQFF
j_gene: TRBJ2-1
abundance: NA
len: 20
v_gene: TRBV3-1/TRBV3-2
d_gene: TRBD2

CDR3nt: TGTGCCACCAGCAGTGGAGACAGGGTGGGATACCAGGTCGAAGCTTTCTTT
CDR3aa: CATSSGDRVGYQVEAFF
j_gene: TRBJ1-1
abundance: few
len: 17
v_gene: TRBV15
d_gene: TRBD1

CDR3nt: TGTGCCAGCAGTTTCCGGGACAGGGGAACCTTCTTT
CDR3aa: CASSFRDRGTFF
j_gene: TRBJ1-1
abundance: few
len: 12
v_gene: TRBV28
d_gene: TRBD1

CDR3nt: TGTGCCAGCACCCAACGGGGACTAGCTTCCACCGGGGAGCTGTTTTTT
CDR3aa: CASTQRGLASTGELFF
j_gene: TRBJ2-2
abundance: NA
len: 16
v_gene: TRBV7-9
d_gene: TRBD2

CDR3nt: TGCGCCAGCAGCTCGCTTCCGGGACAGGGTTTGGAACAGTACTTC
CDR3aa: CASSSLPGQGLEQYF
j_gene: TRBJ2-7
abundance: NA
len: 15
v_gene: TRBV5-1
d_gene: TRBD1

CDR3nt: TGTGCCAGCAGCTTACAAGGCGGAGGGAGGGTCGACACTGAAGCTTTCTTT
CDR3aa: CASSLQGGGRVDTEAFF
j_gene: TRBJ1-1
abundance: NA
len: 17
v_gene: TRBV7-9
d_gene: NA

CDR3nt: TGTGCCAGCACCTACGGACAAGGGCTTGCCGGGGAGCTGTTTTTT
CDR3aa: CASTYGQGLAGELFF
j_gene: TRBJ2-2
abundance: NA
len: 15
v_gene: TRBV5-6
d_gene: NA

CDR3nt: TGTGCCAGCAGCGTTACTAGCGGTACCTACAATGAGCAGTTCTTC
CDR3aa: CASSVTSGTYNEQFF
j_gene: TRBJ2-1
abundance: once
len: 15
v_gene: TRBV6-5
d_gene: TRBD2

CDR3nt: TGTGCCAGCAGCCACGGTTTTTCCCTGATTAACTATGGCTACACCTTC
CDR3aa: CASSHGFSLINYGYTF
j_gene: TRBJ1-2
abundance: NA
len: 16
v_gene: TRBV14
d_gene: NA

CDR3nt: TGTGCCAGCAGCCAGCAGACTTGGAGCGAGCAGTACTTC
CDR3aa: CASSQQTWSEQYF
j_gene: TRBJ2-7
abundance: NA
len: 13
v_gene: TRBV4-2
d_gene: NA

CDR3nt: TGCGCCAGCAGCTTGAATCCTAGCGGGACCTACGAGCAGTACTTC
CDR3aa: CASSLNPSGTYEQYF
j_gene: TRBJ2-7
abundance: once
len: 15
v_gene: TRBV5-1
d_gene: TRBD2

CDR3nt: TGTGCCAGCAGCTCCAAAGCGGGACCCCTCTCCGGTGAGCAGTTCTTC
CDR3aa: CASSSKAGPLSGEQFF
j_gene: TRBJ2-1
abundance: NA
len: 16
v_gene: TRBV7-3
d_gene: TRBD2

CDR3nt: TGTGCCTGGACCGGGAGATCGGGCAATGAGCAGTTCTTC
CDR3aa: CAWTGRSGNEQFF
j_gene: TRBJ2-1
abundance: NA
len: 13
v_gene: TRBV30
d_gene: NA

CDR3nt: TGTGCCAGCAGTCTCGGGGTTCTGAACACCGGGGAGCTGTTTTTT
CDR3aa: CASSLGVLNTGELFF
j_gene: TRBJ2-2
abundance: NA
len: 15
v_gene: TRBV14
d_gene: NA

CDR3nt: TGCGCCAGCAGCTTGGACCAGGGGTACAATGAGCAGTTCTTC
CDR3aa: CASSLDQGYNEQFF
j_gene: TRBJ2-1
abundance: NA
len: 14
v_gene: TRBV5-1
d_gene: NA

CDR3nt: TGTGCCAGCCGGAGCTCCTATAATTCACCCCTCCACTTT
CDR3aa: CASRSSYNSPLHF
j_gene: TRBJ1-6
abundance: NA
len: 13
v_gene: TRBV19
d_gene: NA

CDR3nt: TGTGCCGGACAGGGGGCCAAGGCTGGGGCCAACGTCCTGACTTTC
CDR3aa: CAGQGAKAGANVLTF
j_gene: TRBJ2-6
abundance: once
len: 15
v_gene: TRBV2
d_gene: TRBD1

CDR3nt: TGTGCCAGCAGCGTTCGGGGAGACGACACTGAAGCTTTCTTT
CDR3aa: CASSVRGDDTEAFF
j_gene: TRBJ1-1
abundance: NA
len: 14
v_gene: TRBV9
d_gene: NA

CDR3nt: TGTGCCAGCAGTGAAGGTTGGGGGGGGAACATTCAGTACTTC
CDR3aa: CASSEGWGGNIQYF
j_gene: TRBJ2-4
abundance: NA
len: 14
v_gene: TRBV6-1
d_gene: TRBD2

CDR3nt: TGTGCCAGCAGCGGGGACACCCATAATTCACCCCTCCACTTT
CDR3aa: CASSGDTHNSPLHF
j_gene: TRBJ1-6
abundance: NA
len: 14
v_gene: TRBV9
d_gene: NA

CDR3nt: TGTGCCAGCAGCCCCCGGGGGGCGGGTTGGGAGACCCAGTACTTC
CDR3aa: CASSPRGAGWETQYF
j_gene: TRBJ2-5
abundance: NA
len: 15
v_gene: TRBV5-6
d_gene: NA

CDR3nt: TGTGCCTGGAAAGGCGGGCCCTACAATGAGCAGTTCTTC
CDR3aa: CAWKGGPYNEQFF
j_gene: TRBJ2-1
abundance: NA
len: 13
v_gene: TRBV30
d_gene: NA

CDR3nt: TGCGCCAGCAGCTTCGCCGGGACTAGTGGGGGTGAGCAGTTCTTC
CDR3aa: CASSFAGTSGGEQFF
j_gene: TRBJ2-1
abundance: NA
len: 15
v_gene: TRBV5-1
d_gene: TRBD2

CDR3nt: TGTGCCAGTACCTTCTCCGGACAGGTCGCTGAAGCTTTCTTT
CDR3aa: CASTFSGQVAEAFF
j_gene: TRBJ1-1
abundance: NA
len: 14
v_gene: TRBV2
d_gene: TRBD1

CDR3nt: TGTGCCACCAGTGATTCGGGCCGGGGAGGGGGAGAGACCCAGTACTTC
CDR3aa: CATSDSGRGGGETQYF
j_gene: TRBJ2-5
abundance: many
len: 16
v_gene: TRBV24-1
d_gene: NA

CDR3nt: TGCGCCAGCAGGTGGCAAGCGGGGGATGTGACCGGGGAGCTGTTTTTT
CDR3aa: CASRWQAGDVTGELFF
j_gene: TRBJ2-2
abundance: NA
len: 16
v_gene: TRBV5-1
d_gene: TRBD2

CDR3nt: TGCGCCAGCAGCTTGGAAGGCGGGAATCAGCCCCAGCATTTT
CDR3aa: CASSLEGGNQPQHF
j_gene: TRBJ1-5
abundance: NA
len: 14
v_gene: TRBV5-1
d_gene: NA

CDR3nt: TGTGCCAGCAGCTTAGGTGACAGGGACTTATATGGCTACACCTTC
CDR3aa: CASSLGDRDLYGYTF
j_gene: TRBJ1-2
abundance: NA
len: 15
v_gene: TRBV7-9
d_gene: TRBD1

CDR3nt: TGTGCCAGCAGCAGAGGCGGTGAGCAGTTCTTC
CDR3aa: CASSRGGEQFF
j_gene: TRBJ2-1
abundance: NA
len: 11
v_gene: TRBV11-2
d_gene: NA

CDR3nt: TGTGCCAGCGGCGAAGACGGACAGAGGGAAAAACTGTTTTTT
CDR3aa: CASGEDGQREKLFF
j_gene: TRBJ1-4
abundance: once
len: 14
v_gene: TRBV27
d_gene: NA

CDR3nt: TGTGCCAGCAGCTTAACCTCAGGGCGGGGGCTTCTCGAGCAGTACTTC
CDR3aa: CASSLTSGRGLLEQYF
j_gene: TRBJ2-7
abundance: NA
len: 16
v_gene: TRBV7-2
d_gene: NA

CDR3nt: TGCGCCAGCAGCCAAGGCGGAGGGTCCCCTGGCTACACCTTC
CDR3aa: CASSQGGGSPGYTF
j_gene: TRBJ1-2
abundance: NA
len: 14
v_gene: TRBV4-3
d_gene: NA

CDR3nt: TGTGCCAGCAGTGAATTTGGAGCGCGAACTGGCGGGCAGTACTTC
CDR3aa: CASSEFGARTGGQYF
j_gene: TRBJ2-7
abundance: NA
len: 15
v_gene: TRBV25-1
d_gene: NA

CDR3nt: TGTGCCTGGAGTACAGGGAATGAGCAGTTCTTC
CDR3aa: CAWSTGNEQFF
j_gene: TRBJ2-1
abundance: NA
len: 11
v_gene: TRBV30
d_gene: NA

CDR3nt: TGTGCCAGCAGTTACCTGGCAGGGTGGGAGCAGTACTTC
CDR3aa: CASSYLAGWEQYF
j_gene: TRBJ2-7
abundance: once
len: 13
v_gene: TRBV6-2/TRBV6-3
d_gene: NA

CDR3nt: TGTGCCAGCAGCACGCACAGGGGGCGGGAGACCCAGTACTTC
CDR3aa: CASSTHRGRETQYF
j_gene: TRBJ2-5
abundance: NA
len: 14
v_gene: TRBV28
d_gene: TRBD1

CDR3nt: TGTGCCAGCAGCGTAGCTACGGGAGGCACCTACGAGCAGTACTTC
CDR3aa: CASSVATGGTYEQYF
j_gene: TRBJ2-7
abundance: NA
len: 15
v_gene: TRBV9
d_gene: TRBD2

CDR3nt: TGTGCCTGCTCCCGAGGGGAGGAGACTGAAGCTTTCTTT
CDR3aa: CACSRGEETEAFF
j_gene: TRBJ1-1
abundance: NA
len: 13
v_gene: TRBV30
d_gene: NA